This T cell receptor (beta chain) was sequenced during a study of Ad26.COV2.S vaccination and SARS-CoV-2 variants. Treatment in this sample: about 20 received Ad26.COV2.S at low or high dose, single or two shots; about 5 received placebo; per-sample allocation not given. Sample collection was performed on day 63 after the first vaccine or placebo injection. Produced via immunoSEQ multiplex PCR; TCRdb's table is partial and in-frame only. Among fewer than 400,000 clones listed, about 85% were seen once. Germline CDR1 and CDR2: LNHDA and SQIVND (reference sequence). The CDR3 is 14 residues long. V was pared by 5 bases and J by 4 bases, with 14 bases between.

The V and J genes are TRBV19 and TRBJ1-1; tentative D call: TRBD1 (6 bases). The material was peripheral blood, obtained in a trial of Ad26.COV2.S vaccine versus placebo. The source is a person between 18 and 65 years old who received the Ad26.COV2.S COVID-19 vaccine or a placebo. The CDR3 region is CASSSGGGSTEAFF. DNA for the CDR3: TGTGCCAGTAGTTCCGGAGGGGGAAGCACTGAAGCTTTCTTT.